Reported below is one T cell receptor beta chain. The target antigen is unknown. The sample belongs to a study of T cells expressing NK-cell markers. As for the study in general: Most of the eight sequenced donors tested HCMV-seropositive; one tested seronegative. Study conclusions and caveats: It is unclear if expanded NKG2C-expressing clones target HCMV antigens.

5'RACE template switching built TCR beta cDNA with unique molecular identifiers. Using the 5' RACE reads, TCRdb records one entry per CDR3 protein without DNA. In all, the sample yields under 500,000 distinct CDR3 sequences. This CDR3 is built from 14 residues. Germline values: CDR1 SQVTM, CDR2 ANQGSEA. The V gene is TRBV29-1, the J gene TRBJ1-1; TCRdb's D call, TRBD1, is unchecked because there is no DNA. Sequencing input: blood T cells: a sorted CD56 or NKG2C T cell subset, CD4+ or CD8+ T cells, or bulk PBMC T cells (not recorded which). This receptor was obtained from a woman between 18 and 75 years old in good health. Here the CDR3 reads CSAFRAWGNTEAFF.